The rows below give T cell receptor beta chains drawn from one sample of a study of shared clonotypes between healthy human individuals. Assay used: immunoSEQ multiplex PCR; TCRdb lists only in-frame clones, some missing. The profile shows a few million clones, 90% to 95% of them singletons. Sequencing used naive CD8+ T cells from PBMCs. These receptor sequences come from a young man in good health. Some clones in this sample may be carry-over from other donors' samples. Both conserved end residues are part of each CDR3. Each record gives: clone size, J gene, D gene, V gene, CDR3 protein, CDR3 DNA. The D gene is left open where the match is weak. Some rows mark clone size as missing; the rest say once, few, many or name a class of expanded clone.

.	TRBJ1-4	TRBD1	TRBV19	CASSSTGTANEKLFF	TGTGCCAGTAGTTCAACCGGGACAGCTAATGAAAAACTGTTTTTT
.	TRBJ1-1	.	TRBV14	CASSPFLLNTEAFF	TGTGCCAGCAGCCCTTTTTTGTTGAACACTGAAGCTTTCTTT
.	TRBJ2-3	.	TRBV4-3	CASSLSGTLLTDTQYF	TGCGCCAGCAGCCTCTCCGGGACACTCTTGACAGATACGCAGTATTTT
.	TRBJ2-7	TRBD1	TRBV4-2	CASSQDRDRGYEQYF	TGTGCCAGCAGCCAAGACCGGGACAGGGGTTACGAGCAGTACTTC
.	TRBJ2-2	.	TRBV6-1	CASSARNTGELFF	TGTGCCAGCAGTGCCAGGAACACCGGGGAGCTGTTTTTT
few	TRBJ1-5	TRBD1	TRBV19	CASSITRDSGQPQHF	TGTGCCAGTAGTATTACCCGGGACAGCGGTCAGCCCCAGCATTTT
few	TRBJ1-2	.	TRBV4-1	CASSQAPRPQDYGYTF	TGCGCCAGCAGCCAAGCACCGAGACCGCAGGACTATGGCTACACCTTC
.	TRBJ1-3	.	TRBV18	CASSPWGSGNTIYF	TGTGCCAGCTCACCATGGGGCTCTGGAAACACCATATATTTT
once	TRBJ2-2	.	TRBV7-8	CASSPGTRFGTGELFF	TGTGCCAGCAGCCCTGGGACCCGCTTCGGGACCGGGGAGCTGTTTTTT
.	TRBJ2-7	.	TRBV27	CASSNSGEQYF	TGTGCCAGCAGTAACAGTGGCGAGCAGTACTTC
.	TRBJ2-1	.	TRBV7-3	CASSQTRGNEQFF	TGTGCCAGCAGCCAGACTAGAGGCAATGAGCAGTTCTTC
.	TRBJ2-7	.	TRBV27	CASRIGAGYIHEQYF	TGTGCCAGCAGAATTGGGGCAGGGTATATCCACGAGCAGTACTTC
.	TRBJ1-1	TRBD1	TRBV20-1	CSAKGQGEAFF	TGCAGTGCTAAGGGACAGGGTGAAGCTTTCTTT
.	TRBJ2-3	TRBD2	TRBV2	CASSWLAGPGASTDTQYF	TGTGCCAGCAGTTGGTTAGCGGGCCCCGGGGCAAGCACAGATACGCAGTATTTT
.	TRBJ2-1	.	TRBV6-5	CASSYSRADFYNEQFF	TGTGCCAGCAGTTACTCGCGGGCGGACTTCTACAATGAGCAGTTCTTC
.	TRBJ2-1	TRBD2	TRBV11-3	CASSARDYLNEQFF	TGTGCCAGCAGCGCCCGGGACTACCTCAATGAGCAGTTCTTC
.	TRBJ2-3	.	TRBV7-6	CASSFGDTDTQYF	TGTGCCAGCAGCTTCGGGGACACAGATACGCAGTATTTT
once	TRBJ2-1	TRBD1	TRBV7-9	CASILQGQGYFNEQFF	TGTGCCAGCATCTTACAGGGACAGGGGTATTTTAATGAGCAGTTCTTC
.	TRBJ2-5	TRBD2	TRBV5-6	CASSSAPGLAVQETQYF	TGTGCCAGCAGCTCCGCTCCGGGACTAGCGGTTCAAGAGACCCAGTACTTC
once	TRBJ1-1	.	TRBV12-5	CASGLPHQGRGTEAFF	TGTGCTAGTGGTTTACCCCACCAGGGAAGAGGAACTGAAGCTTTCTTT
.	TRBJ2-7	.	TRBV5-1	CASSSRDSYEQYF	TGCGCCAGCAGCAGCAGGGATTCTTACGAGCAGTACTTC
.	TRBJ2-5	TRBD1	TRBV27	CASSHRTLYGTGQETQYF	TGTGCCAGCAGTCACCGGACCCTATACGGGACAGGGCAAGAGACCCAGTACTTC
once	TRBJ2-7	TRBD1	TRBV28	CASSLGTGWDEQYF	TGTGCCAGCAGTTTAGGGACAGGGTGGGACGAGCAGTACTTC
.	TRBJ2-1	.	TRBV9	CASSVAGAYNEQFF	TGTGCCAGCAGCGTAGCGGGAGCCTACAATGAGCAGTTCTTC
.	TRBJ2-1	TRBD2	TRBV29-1	CSVTSPGLGMNEQFF	TGCAGCGTGACCAGCCCGGGACTAGGAATGAATGAGCAGTTCTTC
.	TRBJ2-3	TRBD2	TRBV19	CASSIRLAGTDTQYF	TGTGCCAGTAGTATCAGGCTAGCGGGAACAGATACGCAGTATTTT
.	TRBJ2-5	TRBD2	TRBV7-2	CASSFLLAGEYGQQETQYF	TGTGCCAGCAGCTTTCTACTAGCGGGAGAATATGGCCAACAAGAGACCCAGTACTTC
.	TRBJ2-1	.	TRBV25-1	CASWGPGPEQFF	TGTGCCAGCTGGGGGCCGGGACCCGAGCAGTTCTTC
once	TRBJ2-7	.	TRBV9	CASSVAPDYEQYF	TGTGCCAGCAGCGTAGCACCCGACTACGAGCAGTACTTC
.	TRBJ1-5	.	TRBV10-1	CASREGHYSNQPQHF	TGCGCCAGCAGGGAGGGACACTATAGCAATCAGCCCCAGCATTTT
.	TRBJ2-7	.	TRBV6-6	CASSLDYTYEQYF	TGTGCCAGCAGCCTGGACTACACCTACGAGCAGTACTTC
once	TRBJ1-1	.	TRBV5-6	CASSLAGVVFF	TGTGCCAGCAGCTTGGCAGGGGTAGTTTTCTTT
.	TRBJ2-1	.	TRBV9	CASSHNNEQFF	TGTGCCAGCAGTCATAACAATGAGCAGTTCTTC
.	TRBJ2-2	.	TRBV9	CASSVDPGGPSGELFF	TGTGCCAGCAGCGTAGACCCAGGAGGGCCCAGCGGGGAGCTGTTTTTT
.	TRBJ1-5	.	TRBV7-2	CASNRQPNQPQHF	TGTGCCAGCAACCGACAGCCCAATCAGCCCCAGCATTTT
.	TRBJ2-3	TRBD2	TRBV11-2	CASSLDRTSGRRDTQYF	TGTGCCAGCAGCTTAGATCGAACTAGCGGGAGAAGAGATACGCAGTATTTT
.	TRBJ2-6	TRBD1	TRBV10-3	CAIRTGVLIGQGGSSGANVLTF	TGTGCCATCCGTACAGGCGTTCTGATCGGACAGGGGGGAAGCTCTGGGGCCAACGTCCTGACTTTC
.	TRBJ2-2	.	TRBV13	CASSSPRIDPTNTGELFF	TGTGCCAGCAGTTCCCCTCGTATAGATCCCACGAACACCGGGGAGCTGTTTTTT
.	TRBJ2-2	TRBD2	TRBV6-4	CASSDSRLAGGWTGELFF	TGTGCCAGCAGTGACTCCCGACTAGCGGGAGGATGGACCGGGGAGCTGTTTTTT
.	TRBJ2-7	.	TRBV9	CASSVSPGSYEQYF	TGTGCCAGCAGCGTTAGTCCCGGCTCATACGAGCAGTACTTC
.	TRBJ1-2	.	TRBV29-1	CSVRSLYGYTF	TGCAGCGTGCGTTCCCTTTATGGCTACACCTTC
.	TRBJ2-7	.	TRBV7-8	CASSLGVGDQTYEQYF	TGTGCCAGCAGCTTAGGGGTCGGCGACCAGACCTACGAGCAGTACTTC
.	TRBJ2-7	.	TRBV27	CASSLETGRSYEQYF	TGTGCCAGCAGTTTAGAGACGGGACGGAGCTACGAGCAGTACTTC
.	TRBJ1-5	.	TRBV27	CASSYLGTSSQPQHF	TGTGCCAGCAGTTATCTCGGGACCTCCAGTCAGCCCCAGCATTTT
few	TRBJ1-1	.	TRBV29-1	CSARLPNTEAFF	TGCAGCGCCCGACTCCCGAACACTGAAGCTTTCTTT
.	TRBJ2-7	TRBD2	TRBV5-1	CASSLSGSNEQYF	TGCGCCAGCAGCCTTAGCGGGTCCAACGAGCAGTACTTC
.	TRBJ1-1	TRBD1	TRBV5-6	CASSWDRSNTEAFF	TGTGCCAGCAGCTGGGACAGGAGCAACACTGAAGCTTTCTTT
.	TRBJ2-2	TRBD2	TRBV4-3	CASSQDGVAGEAGELFF	TGCGCCAGCAGCCAAGATGGGGTCGCGGGAGAGGCCGGGGAGCTGTTTTTT
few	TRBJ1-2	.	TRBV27	CASSEGYGYTF	TGTGCCAGCAGTGAGGGCTATGGCTACACCTTC
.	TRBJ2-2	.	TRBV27	CASSLMATTGELFF	TGTGCCAGCAGTTTAATGGCTACCACCGGGGAGCTGTTTTTT
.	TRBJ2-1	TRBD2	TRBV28	CASSVAGVAYNEQFF	TGTGCCAGCTCAGTAGCGGGAGTCGCTTACAATGAGCAGTTCTTC
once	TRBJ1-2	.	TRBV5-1	CASSSRDTEGYTF	TGCGCCAGCAGCTCCCGGGACACCGAAGGCTACACCTTC
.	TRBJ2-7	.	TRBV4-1	CASSLRDTYEQYF	TGCGCCAGCAGCCTGAGGGATACCTACGAGCAGTACTTC
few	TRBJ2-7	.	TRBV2	CASSGDWKQYF	TGTGCCAGCAGTGGCGACTGGAAGCAGTACTTC
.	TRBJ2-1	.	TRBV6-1	CASSVYTGILNNEQFF	TGTGCCAGCAGTGTCTATACAGGGATTTTAAACAATGAGCAGTTCTTC
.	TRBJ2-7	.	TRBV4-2	CASSFASSGTYEQYF	TGTGCCAGCAGCTTTGCCTCCTCAGGTACCTACGAGCAGTACTTC
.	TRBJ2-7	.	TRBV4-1	CASSRTYEQYF	TGCGCCAGCAGCCGCACGTACGAGCAGTACTTC
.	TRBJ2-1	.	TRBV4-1	CASSQDAAKIYNEQFF	TGCGCCAGCAGCCAAGATGCGGCTAAGATTTACAATGAGCAGTTCTTC
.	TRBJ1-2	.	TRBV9	CASSAPGPYGYTF	TGTGCCAGCAGCGCCCCAGGGCCCTATGGCTACACCTTC
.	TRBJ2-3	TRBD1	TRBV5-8	CASSSRTGSTDTQYF	TGTGCCAGCAGCTCACGGACAGGTAGCACAGATACGCAGTATTTT